The entry that follows covers one TCR beta chain sequence. The clone's antigen remains unknown. Base qualities were left out, and no much larger clone turns up one base away. Ficoll-Paque density gradient centrifugation was used to isolate PBMCs. This sample stems from a study of T-cell memory formation after mild COVID-19 (TCRdb year 2021). The study in broad terms: TCR sequence clusters from the two donors were largely donor specific. In a couple of donors, T-cell clones that expanded and contracted after mild COVID-19 were followed by sequencing TCRalpha and TCRbeta repertoires longitudinally. The cohort was made up of two young adult volunteers, one female and one male, who were previously healthy.

Instrument used: Illumina NovaSeq 6000. TCRalpha and TCRbeta cDNA libraries were built by 5'RACE with constant-segment primers, adding sample barcodes and unique molecular identifiers. Trizol reagent was used to extract RNA from every sample. Amplification of the libraries took two PCR steps, and the second step added a second sample barcode plus Illumina TruSeq adapters. Sequencing of the libraries was done on an Illumina NovaSeq, producing 2 x 150 bp paired-end reads. Per the source publication's procedure: Demultiplexing of reads and collapsing into UMI-guided consensus sequences were performed with migec v1.2.7. Using mixcr v2.1.11, UMI consensuses were aligned to TRA and TRB V and J templates and then assembled into clonotypes. A clonotype was counted as expanded or contracted only when both edgeR and NoisET called the clonotype significant, with the noise models trained on biological replicates. For edgeR calls, a false discovery rate-adjusted p below 0.01 and a log2 fold-change threshold of 1 were applied. As an exploratory analysis of dynamics, max-normalized trajectories of the 1000 most abundant clonotypes were examined by PCA with hierarchical clustering. Separately sequenced CD4+ and CD8+ repertoires were used to assign a CD4 or CD8 phenotype to each responding clone. The public reads were reprocessed in TCRdb via fastp at Q25 and MiXCR, keeping in-frame beta chains. Each CDR3 protein appears once, grouped with its most common genes and DNA. The V and J calls were determined by TCRdb, not by the authors. Recorded for this sample are fewer than 400,000 distinct CDR3 sequences; over 10% of them occurred a single time. About 20% of the sample belongs to the ten largest clones.

Findings and caveats that apply to the study as a whole: Some responding clones were detected in pre-infection memory, which suggested that pre-existing cross-reactive memory T cells had joined the SARS-CoV-2 response. Contracting CD4+ clones were located mainly in the CM and EM memory subsets, whereas CD8+ clones were found to be enriched in EMRA. From day 15 to 85, contracting clones showed balanced CD4/CD8 phenotypes, whereas a second wave of clones that expanded from day 15 to 37 leaned towards CD4+. The study covered only a couple of mild cases, and larger cohorts including severe cases with pre-infection samples were considered necessary. SARS-CoV-2 specificity was not confirmed for the second-wave clones peaking on day 37.

Sequencing input: PBMCs or a T cell subset sorted from them (not recorded which). The receptor was isolated from a man aged 18 to 30 who had mild COVID-19 (a few samples of this study predate the infection). The sample titles of this study are shuffled in the database, so cell type and time point are left out; the donor was told from shared clones.

CDR3 protein: CSANGASDFYEQYV. The DNA sequence is as follows: TGCAGTGCTAATGGCGCTAGCGACTTTTACGAGCAGTACGTC. The sequence links TRBV20-1 to TRBJ2-7, and possibly TRBD2, on 6 matching bases. From its cysteine to its valine, the CDR3 spans 14 amino acids. This entry keeps only the CDR3 DNA: 42 bases, framed from base 1. Deletion took 4 bases off V and 4 bases off J, with a span of 17 bases between the germline ends. CDR1 DFQATT and CDR2 SNEGSKA are derived from the germline V gene (reference sequence).